These T cell receptor beta chains were read from a single sample in a study of blood T cell repertoires in COVID-19. The data were produced by immunoSEQ multiplex PCR, yet TCRdb's version contains in-frame clones alone and is incomplete. The repertoire holds under 250,000 clones, with 85% to 90% as singletons. Sequenced sample: PBMCs or T cells enriched from blood (not recorded which). These receptors were collected from a man between 35 and 55 years old who had recovered from COVID-19. Each CDR3 is given with its conserved first and last residue. Each record gives: V gene, CDR3 length, J gene, D gene, clone size, CDR3 DNA, CDR3 protein. A D gene is named only where the DNA matches it firmly. Not every row has a clone size; where given, it reads once, few, many or a size class.

V: TRBV28
length: 13
J: TRBJ2-3
D: -
size: -
DNA: TGTGCCAGCAGTTTCTATACGCGGAATACGCAGTATTTT
CDR3: CASSFYTRNTQYF

V: TRBV3-1/TRBV3-2
length: 17
J: TRBJ2-1
D: TRBD2
size: few
DNA: TGTGCCAGCAGCCAAGGAATAGCGGGGGGGCCGTGGAATGAGCAGTTCTTC
CDR3: CASSQGIAGGPWNEQFF

V: TRBV4-1
length: 15
J: TRBJ2-7
D: -
size: -
DNA: TGCGCCAGCAGCCAAAGGATACAGGGAAGCTACGAGCAGTACTTC
CDR3: CASSQRIQGSYEQYF

V: TRBV29-1
length: 13
J: TRBJ2-2
D: -
size: -
DNA: TGCAGCGTTGCTATCGCGAACACCGGGGAGCTGTTTTTT
CDR3: CSVAIANTGELFF

V: TRBV7-9
length: 14
J: TRBJ1-5
D: TRBD1
size: -
DNA: TGTGCCAGCAGCCAGCAGGGGGGCAATCAGCCCCAGCATTTT
CDR3: CASSQQGGNQPQHF

V: TRBV7-3
length: 16
J: TRBJ2-1
D: -
size: -
DNA: TGTGCCAGCAGCTTATCCGACGGGGGGCCATACAATGAGCAGTTCTTC
CDR3: CASSLSDGGPYNEQFF

V: TRBV7-9
length: 19
J: TRBJ2-2
D: TRBD2
size: -
DNA: TGTGCCAGCAGCGGACGGGGACTAGCGGTCCTAACAAACACCGGGGAGCTGTTTTTT
CDR3: CASSGRGLAVLTNTGELFF

V: TRBV6-1
length: 12
J: TRBJ1-2
D: -
size: -
DNA: TGTGCCAGCAGTGAACTAGGATATGGCTACACCTTC
CDR3: CASSELGYGYTF

V: TRBV5-4
length: 17
J: TRBJ2-3
D: TRBD2
size: -
DNA: TGTGCCAGCAGCGGGCGGACTAGCGGGGGGGTCACAGATACGCAGTATTTT
CDR3: CASSGRTSGGVTDTQYF

V: TRBV30
length: 13
J: TRBJ2-7
D: TRBD1
size: -
DNA: TGTGCCTGGAGCCGGGACAGCATTGATGAGCAGTACTTC
CDR3: CAWSRDSIDEQYF

V: TRBV11-2
length: 15
J: TRBJ2-7
D: -
size: -
DNA: TGTGCCAGCGAGTCCCGAGTCCTGTTCTCCTACGAGCAGTACTTC
CDR3: CASESRVLFSYEQYF

V: TRBV7-6
length: 16
J: TRBJ1-5
D: -
size: -
DNA: TGTGCCAGCCCAGAAGGGGATTATCTTGTCAATCAGCCCCAGCATTTT
CDR3: CASPEGDYLVNQPQHF

V: TRBV19
length: 13
J: TRBJ2-3
D: -
size: -
DNA: TGTGCCAGTAGTGCAGCGGGCACAGATACGCAGTATTTT
CDR3: CASSAAGTDTQYF

V: TRBV12-3/TRBV12-4
length: 13
J: TRBJ1-2
D: TRBD1
size: -
DNA: TGTGCCAGCGGGCGGACAGGGAACTATGGCTACACCTTC
CDR3: CASGRTGNYGYTF

V: TRBV12-1
length: 15
J: TRBJ2-1
D: -
size: -
DNA: TGTGCCAGCAGCTTTAGACCAGAGGACTACAATGAGCAGTTCTTC
CDR3: CASSFRPEDYNEQFF

V: TRBV25-1
length: 15
J: TRBJ2-7
D: TRBD1
size: -
DNA: TGTGCCAGCAGTGACCCGGACAGGTTGCTCCACGAGCAGTACTTC
CDR3: CASSDPDRLLHEQYF

V: TRBV27
length: 12
J: TRBJ1-5
D: -
size: -
DNA: TGTGCCAGCGGGAGGGGCAATCAGCCCCAGCATTTT
CDR3: CASGRGNQPQHF

V: TRBV5-1
length: 15
J: TRBJ2-7
D: TRBD2
size: -
DNA: TGCGCCAGCAGCCCTCTAGCGGGAGTCGCTTACGAGCAGTACTTC
CDR3: CASSPLAGVAYEQYF

V: TRBV3-1/TRBV3-2
length: 15
J: TRBJ2-5
D: TRBD2
size: -
DNA: TGTGCCAGCAGCCCTAGACTAGCGAATCAAGAGACCCAGTACTTC
CDR3: CASSPRLANQETQYF

V: TRBV7-5
length: 23
J: TRBJ1-5
D: -
size: -
DNA: TGTGTCAGAAGCAAAACTTACTGCCCAGGGGGCGAACCTGGATCCCAACGGGATCAGCCCCAGCATTTT
CDR3: CVRSKTYCPGGEPGSQRDQPQHF

V: TRBV5-4
length: 15
J: TRBJ1-4
D: TRBD1
size: -
DNA: TGTGCCAGCAGCTTGGACAGGGGAACGTCGGAAAAACTGTTTTTT
CDR3: CASSLDRGTSEKLFF

V: TRBV6-5
length: 14
J: TRBJ1-5
D: -
size: -
DNA: TGTGCCAGCAGCCTTTTCGGGGTCAATCAGCCCCAGCATTTT
CDR3: CASSLFGVNQPQHF

V: TRBV25-1
length: 12
J: TRBJ1-1
D: -
size: -
DNA: TGTGCCAGCAGAGTGCGTGACACTGAAGCTTTCTTT
CDR3: CASRVRDTEAFF

V: TRBV2
length: 11
J: TRBJ1-4
D: TRBD1
size: -
DNA: TGTGCCAGACAGGGGGTCGAAAAACTGTTTTTT
CDR3: CARQGVEKLFF

V: TRBV20-1
length: 11
J: TRBJ1-2
D: TRBD1
size: few
DNA: TGCAGGTCCGAGGGGGCCTATGGCTACACCTTC
CDR3: CRSEGAYGYTF

V: TRBV5-1
length: 16
J: TRBJ2-1
D: TRBD2
size: -
DNA: TGCGCCAGCAGCTCCGAACGGACTAGCACCCACAATGAGCAGTTCTTC
CDR3: CASSSERTSTHNEQFF

V: TRBV29-1
length: 17
J: TRBJ1-2
D: TRBD1
size: -
DNA: TGCAGCGTTGTAGGGCCAGACAGGGGGGATTTTGAGGGAGGCTACACCTTC
CDR3: CSVVGPDRGDFEGGYTF

V: TRBV19
length: 14
J: TRBJ1-5
D: TRBD1
size: once
DNA: TGTGCCAGTAGTAATACAGGGGGCGGGCAGCCCCAGCATTTT
CDR3: CASSNTGGGQPQHF

V: TRBV19
length: 14
J: TRBJ1-1
D: -
size: few
DNA: TGTGCCAGTAGCGTCGGGTGGATCAACACTGAAGCTTTCTTT
CDR3: CASSVGWINTEAFF

V: TRBV5-1
length: 15
J: TRBJ1-1
D: -
size: -
DNA: TGCGCCAGCAGCTCGGCGGGGGCAGCCCACACTGAAGCTTTCTTT
CDR3: CASSSAGAAHTEAFF

V: TRBV30
length: 14
J: TRBJ1-4
D: -
size: -
DNA: TGTGCCTGGAGACCACAGGGCCGGAATGAAAAACTGTTTTTT
CDR3: CAWRPQGRNEKLFF

V: TRBV6-1
length: 15
J: TRBJ1-2
D: TRBD1
size: few
DNA: TGTGCCAGCAGTGAAGTTCAGGGGGTTAGGTATGGCTACACCTTC
CDR3: CASSEVQGVRYGYTF

V: TRBV9
length: 16
J: TRBJ1-5
D: -
size: -
DNA: TGTGCCAGCAGCGAATACAGGATACATAGCAATCAGCCCCAGCATTTT
CDR3: CASSEYRIHSNQPQHF

V: TRBV28
length: 14
J: TRBJ2-5
D: TRBD1
size: -
DNA: TGTGCCAGCAGTTTGGACAGGGGGCTAGAGACCCAGTACTTC
CDR3: CASSLDRGLETQYF

V: TRBV7-2
length: 19
J: TRBJ2-3
D: TRBD2
size: -
DNA: TGTGCCAGCAGCTTAAGGAGCGTCCGGGGAGGGAAGGACACAGATACGCAGTATTTT
CDR3: CASSLRSVRGGKDTDTQYF

V: TRBV3-1/TRBV3-2
length: 17
J: TRBJ2-5
D: -
size: -
DNA: TGTGCCAGCAGCCAAGATCGAAACTTCCCGTACCAAGAGACCCAGTACTTC
CDR3: CASSQDRNFPYQETQYF

V: TRBV7-9
length: 17
J: TRBJ1-4
D: TRBD1
size: -
DNA: TGTGCCAGCAGCTTCGATAAGACAGGGGCAACTAATGAAAAACTGTTTTTT
CDR3: CASSFDKTGATNEKLFF

V: TRBV18
length: 13
J: TRBJ1-1
D: -
size: -
DNA: TGTGCCAGCTCACTAACAGCGAACACTGAAGCTTTCTTT
CDR3: CASSLTANTEAFF

V: TRBV9
length: 17
J: TRBJ1-6
D: -
size: once
DNA: TGTGCCAGCAGCGTAGAACCTGGCAGGGCTTATAATTCACCCCTCCACTTT
CDR3: CASSVEPGRAYNSPLHF

V: TRBV7-2
length: 16
J: TRBJ2-7
D: -
size: -
DNA: TGTGCCAGCAGCTTAGCCCCCCTGCAGGGTGGCTACGAGCAGTACTTC
CDR3: CASSLAPLQGGYEQYF

V: TRBV12-3/TRBV12-4
length: 12
J: TRBJ2-7
D: -
size: -
DNA: TGTGCCAGCAGGGAGGGATCAGGGCAGTCAGAATTC
CDR3: CASREGSGQSEF